This T cell receptor beta chain is drawn from a study of T cells in Graves' hyperthyroidism and ophthalmopathy. Findings of the study overall: Most clonotypes expanded in the thyroid (above 0.001) were also present in blood.

V was shortened by 4 bases and J by 3 bases, with 14 bases between the two germline ends. Germline lookup yields CDR1 MGHRA and CDR2 YSYEKL. The CDR3 runs 15 residues. RNA transcripts yielded amplified TCR beta CDR3 regions. First-round RT-PCR with HTBI primers amplified the TCR CDR3 region. TCRdb analysed the multiplex PCR reads with MiXCR anew, one entry per CDR3 protein. The table has more than 300,000 distinct CDR3 sequences, about 18% seen once. This clonotype was counted at least ten times. As yet, its antigen is unknown. The receptor was isolated from a man aged 18 to 35 with Graves' ophthalmopathy. The sequencing sample was made of blood. The rearrangement uses TRBV4-1 and TRBJ2-3, with D perhaps given as TRBD1 or TRBD2 (6 bases each). The CDR3 DNA is TGCGCCAGCAGCCTCCGTTGGGGGGCGACAGATACGCAGTATTTT. Translated: CASSLRWGATDTQYF.